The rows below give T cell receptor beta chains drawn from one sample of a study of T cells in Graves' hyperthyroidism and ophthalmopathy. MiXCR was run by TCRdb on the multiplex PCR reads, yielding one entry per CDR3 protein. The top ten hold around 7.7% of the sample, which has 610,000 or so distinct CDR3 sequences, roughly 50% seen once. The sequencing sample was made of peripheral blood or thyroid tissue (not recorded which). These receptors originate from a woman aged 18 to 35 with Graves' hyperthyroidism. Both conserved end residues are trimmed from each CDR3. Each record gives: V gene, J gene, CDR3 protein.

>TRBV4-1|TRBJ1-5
ASSQDWGLDYSNQPQH
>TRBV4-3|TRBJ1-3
ASSHTGEASGNTIY
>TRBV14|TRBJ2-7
ASSLYRGAYEQY
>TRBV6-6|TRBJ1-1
ASSDSTKAIDPEAF
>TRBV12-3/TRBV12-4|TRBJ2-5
ASRPFNGVQETQY
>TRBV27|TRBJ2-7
ASSLGLAITYEQY
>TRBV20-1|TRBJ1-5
SATPHSSNHPQH
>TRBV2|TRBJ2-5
ATIAGDVKTQY
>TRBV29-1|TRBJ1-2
SSFGQGRYT
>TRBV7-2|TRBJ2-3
ASSFGSLTDTQY
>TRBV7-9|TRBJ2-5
ASSFGHSQETQY
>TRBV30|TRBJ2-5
AWRWGGRETQY
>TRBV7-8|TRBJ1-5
ASRGLRNQPQH
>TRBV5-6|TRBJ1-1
ASSLDSGMNTEAF
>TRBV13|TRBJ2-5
ASSWDRLQETQY
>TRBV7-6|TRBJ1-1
ASSLSRQGRTAEAF
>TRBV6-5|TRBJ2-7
ASSYSAGGGYEQY
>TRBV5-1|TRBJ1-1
ASSLSAQNTEAF
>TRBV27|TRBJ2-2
ASGMGLAITGELF
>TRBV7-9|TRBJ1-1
ASSLSLTTTNEAF
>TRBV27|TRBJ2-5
ASGQGAEETQY
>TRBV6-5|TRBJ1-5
ASSYGPDQPQH
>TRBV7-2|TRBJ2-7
ASSLGGNSYGQY
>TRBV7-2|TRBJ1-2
ASTDTGDHGYT
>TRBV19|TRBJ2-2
ASSSMWTQNTGELF
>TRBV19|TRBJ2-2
ASSIVGLFGLNTGELF
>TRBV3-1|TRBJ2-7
ASTSRPSGRSYEQY
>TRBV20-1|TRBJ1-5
SGGLAGVEETQH
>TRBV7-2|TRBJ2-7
ASSLDPWGYEQY
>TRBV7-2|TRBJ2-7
ASSTYTDNEQY
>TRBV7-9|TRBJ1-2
ASSPRGDRSLYGCT
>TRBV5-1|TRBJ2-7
ASSRTSEFSYEQY
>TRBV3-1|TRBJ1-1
ANSRRDTEAF
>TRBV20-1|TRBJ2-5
SARGVGSEETQY
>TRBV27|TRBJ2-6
ASREQGGYFGANVLT
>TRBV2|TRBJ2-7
ASSDMGQYGYEQY
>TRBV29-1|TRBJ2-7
SVGMAVYEQY
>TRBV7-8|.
ASSLEASGIYEQF
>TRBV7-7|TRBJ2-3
ASSVDYYGDTQY
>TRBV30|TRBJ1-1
AWIQANTEAF